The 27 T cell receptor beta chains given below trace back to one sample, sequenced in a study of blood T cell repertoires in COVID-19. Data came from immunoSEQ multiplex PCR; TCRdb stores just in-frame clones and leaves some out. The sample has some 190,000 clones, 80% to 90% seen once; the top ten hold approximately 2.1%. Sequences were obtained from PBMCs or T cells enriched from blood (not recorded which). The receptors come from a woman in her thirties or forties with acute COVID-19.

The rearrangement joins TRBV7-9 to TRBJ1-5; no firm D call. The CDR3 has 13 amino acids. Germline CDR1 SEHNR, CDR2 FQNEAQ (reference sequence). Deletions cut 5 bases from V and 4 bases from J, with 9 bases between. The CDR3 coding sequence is TGTGCCAGCAGCCGAGGGTCGAATCAGCCCCAGCATTTT. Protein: CASSRGSNQPQHF.

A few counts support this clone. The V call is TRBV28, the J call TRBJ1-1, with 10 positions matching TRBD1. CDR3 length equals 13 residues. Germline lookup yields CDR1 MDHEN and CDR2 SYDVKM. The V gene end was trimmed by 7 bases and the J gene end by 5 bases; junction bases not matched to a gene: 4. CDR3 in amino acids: CASTGDRGTEAFF. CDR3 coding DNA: TGTGCCAGCACCGGGGACAGGGGAACTGAAGCTTTCTTT. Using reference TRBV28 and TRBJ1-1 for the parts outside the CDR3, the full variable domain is DVKVTQSSRYLVKRTGEKVFLECVQDMDHENMFWYRQDPGLGLRLIYFSYDVKMKEKGDIPEGYSVSREKKERFSLILESASTNQTSMYLCASTGDRGTEAFFGQGTRLTVV.

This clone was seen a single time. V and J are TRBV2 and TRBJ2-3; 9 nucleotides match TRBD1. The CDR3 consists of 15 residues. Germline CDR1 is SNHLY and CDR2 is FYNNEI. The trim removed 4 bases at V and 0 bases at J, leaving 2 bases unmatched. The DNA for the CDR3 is TGTGCCAGCAGTGGGGGACAGGGTAGCACAGATACGCAGTATTTT. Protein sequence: CASSGGQGSTDTQYF.

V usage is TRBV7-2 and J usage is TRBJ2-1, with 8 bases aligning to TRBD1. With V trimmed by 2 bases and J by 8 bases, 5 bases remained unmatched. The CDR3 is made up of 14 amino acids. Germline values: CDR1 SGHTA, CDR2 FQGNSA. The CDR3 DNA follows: TGTGCCAGCAGCTTATTCACAGGGGGGCATGAGCAGTTCTTC. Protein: CASSLFTGGHEQFF.

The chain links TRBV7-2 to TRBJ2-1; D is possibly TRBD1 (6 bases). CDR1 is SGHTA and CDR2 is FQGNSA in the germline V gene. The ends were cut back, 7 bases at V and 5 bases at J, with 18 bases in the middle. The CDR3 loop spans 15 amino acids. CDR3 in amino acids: CASNLGGWQNNEQFF. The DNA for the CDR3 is TGTGCCAGCAATTTAGGGGGTTGGCAGAACAATGAGCAGTTCTTC.

The DNA of the CDR3 is TGTGCCAGCAGCCAAGATCTGGGCGGCACAGATACGCAGTATTTT. Protein sequence: CASSQDLGGTDTQYF. This sequence joins TRBV14 and TRBJ2-3; D unresolved. V lost 0 bases to trimming and J lost 1 base, with 8 bases between them. CDR1 and CDR2 (germline): SGHDN, FVKESK. The CDR3 extends over 15 amino acids.

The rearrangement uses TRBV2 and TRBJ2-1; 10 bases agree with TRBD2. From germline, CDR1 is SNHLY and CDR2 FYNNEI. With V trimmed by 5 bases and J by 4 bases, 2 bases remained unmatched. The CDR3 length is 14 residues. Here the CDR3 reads CASSRTSGYNEQFF. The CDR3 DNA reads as TGTGCCAGCAGTCGGACTAGCGGATACAATGAGCAGTTCTTC.

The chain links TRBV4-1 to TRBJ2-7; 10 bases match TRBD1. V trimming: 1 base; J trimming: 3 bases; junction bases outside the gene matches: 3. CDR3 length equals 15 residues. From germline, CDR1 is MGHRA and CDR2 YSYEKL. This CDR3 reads CASSQGQGAFYEQYF. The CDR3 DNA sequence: TGCGCCAGCAGCCAAGGACAGGGGGCTTTCTACGAGCAGTACTTC.

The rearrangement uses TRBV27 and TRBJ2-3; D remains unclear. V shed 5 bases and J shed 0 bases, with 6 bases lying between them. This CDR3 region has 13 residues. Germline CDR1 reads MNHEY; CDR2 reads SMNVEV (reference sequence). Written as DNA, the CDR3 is TGTGCCAGCAGTCTCAGAAGCACAGATACGCAGTATTTT. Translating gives CASSLRSTDTQYF.

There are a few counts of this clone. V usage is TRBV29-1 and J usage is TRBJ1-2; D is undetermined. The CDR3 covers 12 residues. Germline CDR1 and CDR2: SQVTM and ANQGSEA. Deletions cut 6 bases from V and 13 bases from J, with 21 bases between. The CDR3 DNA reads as TGCAGCGTCGGCGTTCGGGAGTCTCCGATCACCTTC. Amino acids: CSVGVRESPITF.

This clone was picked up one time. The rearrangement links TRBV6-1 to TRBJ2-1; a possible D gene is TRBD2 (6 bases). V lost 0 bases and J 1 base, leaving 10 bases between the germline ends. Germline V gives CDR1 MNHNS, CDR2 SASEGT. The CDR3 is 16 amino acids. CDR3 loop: CASSEALRGSYNEQFF. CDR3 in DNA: TGTGCCAGCAGTGAAGCGCTTCGGGGGTCCTACAATGAGCAGTTCTTC.

This CDR3 is CASSMAGTEAFF. CDR3 DNA: TGTGCCAGTAGTATGGCGGGGACTGAAGCTTTCTTT. The chain joins TRBV19 to TRBJ1-1; no clear D. The CDR3 sequence is 12 residues long. The ends were cut back, 3 bases at V and 5 bases at J, with 7 bases in the middle. Looked up from germline, CDR1 is LNHDA and CDR2 is SQIVND (reference sequence).

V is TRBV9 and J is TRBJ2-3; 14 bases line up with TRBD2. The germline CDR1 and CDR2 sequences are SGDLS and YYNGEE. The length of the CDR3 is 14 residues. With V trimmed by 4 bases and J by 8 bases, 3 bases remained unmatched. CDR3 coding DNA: TGTGCCAGCAGCTTCGGGACTAGCGGGAGTACGCAGTATTTT. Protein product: CASSFGTSGSTQYF.

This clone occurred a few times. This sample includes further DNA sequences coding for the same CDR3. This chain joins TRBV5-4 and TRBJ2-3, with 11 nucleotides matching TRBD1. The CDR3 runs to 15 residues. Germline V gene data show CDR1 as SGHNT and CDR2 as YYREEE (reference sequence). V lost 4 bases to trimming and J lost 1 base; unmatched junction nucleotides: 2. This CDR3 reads CASSPDRGRTDTQYF. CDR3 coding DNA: TGTGCCAGCAGCCCGGACAGGGGGCGCACAGATACGCAGTATTTT.

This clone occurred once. The chain's CDR3 is CASSSTSTTGELFF. The CDR3 DNA reads as TGTGCCAGCAGTTCCACTAGTACCACCGGGGAGCTGTTTTTT. The chain is built from TRBV6-5 and TRBJ2-2; a weak D match, TRBD2 (5 bases). Germline-derived CDR1 and CDR2 are MNHEY and SVGAGI. The CDR3 runs 14 residues. The V gene lost 4 bases and the J gene lost 4 bases, with 10 bases spanning the gap.

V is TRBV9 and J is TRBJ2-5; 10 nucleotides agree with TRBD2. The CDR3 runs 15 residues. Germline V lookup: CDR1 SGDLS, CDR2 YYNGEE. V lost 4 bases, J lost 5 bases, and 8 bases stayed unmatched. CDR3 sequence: CASSSSGRGEETQYF. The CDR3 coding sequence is TGTGCCAGCAGCTCGAGCGGGAGGGGTGAGGAGACCCAGTACTTC.

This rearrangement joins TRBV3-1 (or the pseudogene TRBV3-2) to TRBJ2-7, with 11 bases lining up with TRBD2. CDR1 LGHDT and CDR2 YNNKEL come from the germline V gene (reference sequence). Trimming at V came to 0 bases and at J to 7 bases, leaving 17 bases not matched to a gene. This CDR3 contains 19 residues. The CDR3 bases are TGTGCCAGCAGCCAAGAGGGTCGGCTAGCGGGAGGCCTTGTTGCAGAGCAGTACTTC. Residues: CASSQEGRLAGGLVAEQYF.

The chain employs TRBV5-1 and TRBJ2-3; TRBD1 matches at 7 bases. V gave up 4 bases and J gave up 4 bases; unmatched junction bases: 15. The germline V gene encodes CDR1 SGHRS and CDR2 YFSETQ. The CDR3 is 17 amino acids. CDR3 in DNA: TGCGCCAGCAGCCGGTCACAGGGGCCCAGGTCCGCAGATACGCAGTATTTT. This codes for CASSRSQGPRSADTQYF.

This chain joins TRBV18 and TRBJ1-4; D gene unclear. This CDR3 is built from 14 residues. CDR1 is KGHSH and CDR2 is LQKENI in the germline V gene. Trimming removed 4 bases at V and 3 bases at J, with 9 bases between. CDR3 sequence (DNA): TGTGCCAGCTCACGCGGGGAGGCTAATGAAAAACTGTTTTTT. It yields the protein CASSRGEANEKLFF.

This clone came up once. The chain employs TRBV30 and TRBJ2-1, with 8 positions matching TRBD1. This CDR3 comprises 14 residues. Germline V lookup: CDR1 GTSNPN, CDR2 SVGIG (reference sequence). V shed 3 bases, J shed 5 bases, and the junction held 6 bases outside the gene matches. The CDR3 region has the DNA TGTGCCTGGAGACGGCAGGGGGCCAACAATGAGCAGTTCTTC. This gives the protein CAWRRQGANNEQFF.

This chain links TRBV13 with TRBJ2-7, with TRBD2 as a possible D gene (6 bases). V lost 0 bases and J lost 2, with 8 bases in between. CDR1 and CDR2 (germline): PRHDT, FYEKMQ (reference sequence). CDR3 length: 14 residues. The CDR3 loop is CASSLGGGPYEQYF. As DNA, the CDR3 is TGTGCCAGCAGCTTAGGGGGGGGACCCTACGAGCAGTACTTC.

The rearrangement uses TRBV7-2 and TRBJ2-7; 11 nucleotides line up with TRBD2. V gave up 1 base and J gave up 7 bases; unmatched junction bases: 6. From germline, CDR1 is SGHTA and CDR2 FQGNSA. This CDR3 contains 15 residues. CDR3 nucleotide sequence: TGTGCCAGCAGCTTAGAGTCTAGCGGGAGGAGGGAGCAGTACTTC. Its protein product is CASSLESSGRREQYF.

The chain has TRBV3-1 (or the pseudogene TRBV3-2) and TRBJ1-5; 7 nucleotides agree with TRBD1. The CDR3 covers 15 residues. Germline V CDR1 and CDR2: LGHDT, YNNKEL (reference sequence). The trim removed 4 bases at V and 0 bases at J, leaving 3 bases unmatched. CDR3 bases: TGTGCCAGCAGCCGCCAGGGGGATAGCAATCAGCCCCAGCATTTT. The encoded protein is CASSRQGDSNQPQHF.

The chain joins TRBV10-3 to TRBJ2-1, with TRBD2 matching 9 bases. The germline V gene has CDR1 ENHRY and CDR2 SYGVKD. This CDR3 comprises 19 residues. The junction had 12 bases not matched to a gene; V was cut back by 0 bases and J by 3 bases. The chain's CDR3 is CAISESTFRGGALYNEQFF. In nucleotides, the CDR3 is TGTGCCATCAGTGAGTCGACTTTCCGCGGGGGGGCTCTCTACAATGAGCAGTTCTTC.

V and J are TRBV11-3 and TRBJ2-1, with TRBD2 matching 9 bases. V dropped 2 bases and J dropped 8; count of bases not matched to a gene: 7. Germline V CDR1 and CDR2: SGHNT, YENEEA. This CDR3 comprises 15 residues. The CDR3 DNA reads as TGTGCCAGCAGCTTACGCGGGGGGGCCCTCTATGAGCAGTTCTTC. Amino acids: CASSLRGGALYEQFF.

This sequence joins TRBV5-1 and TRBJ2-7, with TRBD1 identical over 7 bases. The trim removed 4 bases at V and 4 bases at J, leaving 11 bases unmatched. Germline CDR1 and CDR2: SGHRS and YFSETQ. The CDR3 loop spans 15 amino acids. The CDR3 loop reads CASSPQQGSPYEQYF. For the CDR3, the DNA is TGCGCCAGCAGCCCTCAACAGGGGTCGCCTTACGAGCAGTACTTC.

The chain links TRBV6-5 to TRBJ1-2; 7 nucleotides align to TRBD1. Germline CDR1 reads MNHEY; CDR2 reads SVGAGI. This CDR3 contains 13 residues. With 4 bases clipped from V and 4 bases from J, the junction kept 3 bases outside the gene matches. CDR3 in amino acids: CASSSRQGYGYTF. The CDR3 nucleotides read TGTGCCAGCAGTTCTCGACAGGGCTATGGCTACACCTTC.